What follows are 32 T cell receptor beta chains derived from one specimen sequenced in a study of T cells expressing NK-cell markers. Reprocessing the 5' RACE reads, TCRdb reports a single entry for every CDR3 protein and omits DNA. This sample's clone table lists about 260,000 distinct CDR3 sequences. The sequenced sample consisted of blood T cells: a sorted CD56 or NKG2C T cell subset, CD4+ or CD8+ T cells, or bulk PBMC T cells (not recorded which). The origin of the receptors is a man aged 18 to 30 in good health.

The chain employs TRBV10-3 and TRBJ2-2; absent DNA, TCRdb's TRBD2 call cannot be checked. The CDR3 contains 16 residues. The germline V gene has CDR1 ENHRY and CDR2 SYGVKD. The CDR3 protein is CAIRKLAGANTGELFF.

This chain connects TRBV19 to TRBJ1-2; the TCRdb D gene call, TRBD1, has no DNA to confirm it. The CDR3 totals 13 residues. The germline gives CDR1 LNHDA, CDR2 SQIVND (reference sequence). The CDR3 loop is CATRTGSYYGYTF.

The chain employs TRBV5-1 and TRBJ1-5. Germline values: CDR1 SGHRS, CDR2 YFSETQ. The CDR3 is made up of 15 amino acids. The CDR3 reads CASSLGPGLDQPQHF.

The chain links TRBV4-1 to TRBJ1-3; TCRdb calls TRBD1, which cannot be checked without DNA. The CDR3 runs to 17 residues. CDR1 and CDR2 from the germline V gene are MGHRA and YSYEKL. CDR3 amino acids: CASSQGGQGLAGNTIYF.

The CDR3 region is CAISENTGGSNQPQHF. J is TRBJ1-5 and V is TRBV10-3; the TCRdb call, TRBD1, lacks DNA for checking. The CDR3 spans 16 residues. Looked up from germline, CDR1 is ENHRY and CDR2 is SYGVKD.

The CDR3 sequence is CASSEEGRETQYF. This chain connects TRBV10-1 to TRBJ2-5; the D call from TCRdb, TRBD2, cannot be confirmed without DNA. The CDR3 totals 13 residues. CDR1 is WNHNN, CDR2 SYGVQD, per germline (reference sequence).

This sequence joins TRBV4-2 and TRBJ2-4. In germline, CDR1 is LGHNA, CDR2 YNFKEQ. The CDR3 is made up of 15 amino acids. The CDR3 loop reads CASSQDLGHLNIQYF.

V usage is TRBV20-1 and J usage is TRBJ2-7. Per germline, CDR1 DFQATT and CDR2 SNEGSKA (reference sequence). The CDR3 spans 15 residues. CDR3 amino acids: CSARDQSVYYYEQYF.

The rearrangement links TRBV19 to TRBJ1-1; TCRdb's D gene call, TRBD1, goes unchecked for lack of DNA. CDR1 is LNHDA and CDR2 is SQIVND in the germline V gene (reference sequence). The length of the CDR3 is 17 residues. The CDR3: CASSIVGGQGAATEAFF.

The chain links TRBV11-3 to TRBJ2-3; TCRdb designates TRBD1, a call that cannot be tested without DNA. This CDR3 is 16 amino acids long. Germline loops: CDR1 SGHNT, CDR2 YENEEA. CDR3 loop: CASSLNRVGATDTQYF.

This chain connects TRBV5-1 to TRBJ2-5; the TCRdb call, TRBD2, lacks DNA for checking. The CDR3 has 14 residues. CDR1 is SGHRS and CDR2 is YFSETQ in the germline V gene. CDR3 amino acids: CASSLEGLRETQYF.

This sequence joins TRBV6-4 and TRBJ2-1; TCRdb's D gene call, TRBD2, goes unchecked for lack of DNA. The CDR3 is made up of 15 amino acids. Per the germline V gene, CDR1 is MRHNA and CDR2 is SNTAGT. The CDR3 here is CASSASGIRYNEQFF.

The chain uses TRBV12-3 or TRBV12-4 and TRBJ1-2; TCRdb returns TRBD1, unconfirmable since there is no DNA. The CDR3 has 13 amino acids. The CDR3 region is CASSPGQVDGYTF.

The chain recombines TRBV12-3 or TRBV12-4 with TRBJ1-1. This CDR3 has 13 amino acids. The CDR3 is CASSFGGGTEAFF.

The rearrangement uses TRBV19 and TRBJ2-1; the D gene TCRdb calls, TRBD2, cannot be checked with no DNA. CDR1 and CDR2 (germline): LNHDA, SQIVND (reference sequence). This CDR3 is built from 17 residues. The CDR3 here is CASRKPGLAGNNNEQFF.

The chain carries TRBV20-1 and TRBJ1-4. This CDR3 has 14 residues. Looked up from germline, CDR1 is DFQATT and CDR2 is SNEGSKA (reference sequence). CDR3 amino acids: CSANRDSRNEKLFF.

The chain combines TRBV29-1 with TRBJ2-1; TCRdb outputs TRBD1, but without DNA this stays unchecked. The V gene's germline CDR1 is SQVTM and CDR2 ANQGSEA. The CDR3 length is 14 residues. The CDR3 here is CSGGRIEGGNEQFF.

CDR3 region: CASSSERVGELFF. The chain carries TRBV7-2 and TRBJ2-2; TCRdb's D call, TRBD2, is unchecked because there is no DNA. CDR1 and CDR2 from the germline V gene are SGHTA and FQGNSA. The CDR3 is 13 residues long.

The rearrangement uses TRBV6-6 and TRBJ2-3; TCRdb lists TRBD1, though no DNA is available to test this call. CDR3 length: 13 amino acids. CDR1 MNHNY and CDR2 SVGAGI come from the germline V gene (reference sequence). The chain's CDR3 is CASSFTGRDTQYF.

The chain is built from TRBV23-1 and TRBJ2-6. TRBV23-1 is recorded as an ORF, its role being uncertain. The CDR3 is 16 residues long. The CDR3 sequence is CASSLPRDSGANVLTF.

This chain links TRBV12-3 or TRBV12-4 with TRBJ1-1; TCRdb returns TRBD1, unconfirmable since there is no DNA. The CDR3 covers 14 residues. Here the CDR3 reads CASRIGGGGTEAFF.

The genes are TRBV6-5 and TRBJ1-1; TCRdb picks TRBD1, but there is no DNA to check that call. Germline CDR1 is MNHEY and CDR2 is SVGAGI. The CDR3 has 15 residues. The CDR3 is CASSSPGSANTEAFF.

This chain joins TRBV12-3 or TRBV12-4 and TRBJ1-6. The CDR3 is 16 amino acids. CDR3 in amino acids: CASSLGRRSQSSPLHF.

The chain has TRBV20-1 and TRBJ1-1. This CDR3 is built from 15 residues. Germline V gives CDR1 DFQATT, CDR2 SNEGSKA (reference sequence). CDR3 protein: CSARVAATPNTEAFF.

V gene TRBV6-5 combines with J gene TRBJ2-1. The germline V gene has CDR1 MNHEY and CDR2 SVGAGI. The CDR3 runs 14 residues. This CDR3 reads CASSPQNFYNEQFF.

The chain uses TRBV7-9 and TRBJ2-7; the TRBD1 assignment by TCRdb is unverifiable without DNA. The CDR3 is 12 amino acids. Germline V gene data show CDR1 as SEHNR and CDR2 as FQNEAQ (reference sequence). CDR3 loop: CASSLAGGVQYF.

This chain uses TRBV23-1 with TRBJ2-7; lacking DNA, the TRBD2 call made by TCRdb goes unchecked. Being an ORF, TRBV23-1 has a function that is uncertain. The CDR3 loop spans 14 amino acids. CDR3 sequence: CASTRERVPYEQYF.

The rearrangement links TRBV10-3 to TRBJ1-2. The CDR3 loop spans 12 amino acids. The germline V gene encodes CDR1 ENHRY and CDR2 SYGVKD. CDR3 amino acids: CAISESREGYTF.

This CDR3 reads CASSFRDPETQYF. V usage is TRBV5-1 and J usage is TRBJ2-5; the D call from TCRdb, TRBD1, cannot be confirmed without DNA. CDR1 is SGHRS and CDR2 is YFSETQ in the germline V gene. This CDR3 spans 13 amino acids.

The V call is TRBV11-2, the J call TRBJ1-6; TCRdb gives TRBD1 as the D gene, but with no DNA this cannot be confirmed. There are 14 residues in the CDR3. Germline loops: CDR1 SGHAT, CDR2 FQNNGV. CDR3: CASSSTPGNSPLHF.

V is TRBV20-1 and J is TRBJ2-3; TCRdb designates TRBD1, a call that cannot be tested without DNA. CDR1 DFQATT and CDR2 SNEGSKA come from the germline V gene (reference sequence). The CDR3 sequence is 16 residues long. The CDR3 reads CSARPGIPTSTDTQYF.

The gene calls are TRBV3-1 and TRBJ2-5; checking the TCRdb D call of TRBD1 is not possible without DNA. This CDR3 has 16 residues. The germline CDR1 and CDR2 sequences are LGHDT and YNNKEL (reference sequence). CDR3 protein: CASSQSLGAGQETQYF.